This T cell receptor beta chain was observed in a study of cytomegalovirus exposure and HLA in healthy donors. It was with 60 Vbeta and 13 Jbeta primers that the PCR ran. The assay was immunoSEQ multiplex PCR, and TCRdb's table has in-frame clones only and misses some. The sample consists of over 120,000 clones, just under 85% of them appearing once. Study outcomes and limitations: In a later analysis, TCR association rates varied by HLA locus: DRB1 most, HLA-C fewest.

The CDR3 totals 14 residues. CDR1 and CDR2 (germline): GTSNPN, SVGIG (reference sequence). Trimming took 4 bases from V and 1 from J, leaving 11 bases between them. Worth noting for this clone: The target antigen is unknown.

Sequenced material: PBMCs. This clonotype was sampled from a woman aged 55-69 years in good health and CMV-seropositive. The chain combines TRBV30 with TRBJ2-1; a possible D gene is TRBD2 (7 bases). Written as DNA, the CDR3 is TGTGCCTGGATGCGGGGGCGATCCTACAATGAGCAGTTCTTC. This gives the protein CAWMRGRSYNEQFF.